The clone carrying this T cell receptor beta chain came up a few times. Documented treatment: oral pan-JAK inhibitor, 5-10 mg twice daily. Reverse transcription of extracted RNA yielded cDNA, which provided the sequencing template. TCRdb's copy holds only in-frame clones and misses some; the assay was immunoSEQ multiplex PCR. The sample includes about 42,000 clones, under 70% seen only once; the top ten take about a fifth. The data derive from a study of CD8+ T cells in alopecia areata. The specimen comprised CD8+ T cells sorted from blood, sampled at week 4, from a patient treated with tofacitinib. The sequence derives from a human donor with alopecia areata.

The CDR3 region is CSVPESTEAFF. The CDR3 coding sequence is TGCAGCGTTCCGGAGAGCACTGAAGCTTTCTTT. The chain joins TRBV29-1 to TRBJ1-1; D not certain. The CDR3 totals 11 residues. V was shortened by 5 bases and J by 4 bases, with 8 bases between the two germline ends. Per the germline V gene, CDR1 is SQVTM and CDR2 is ANQGSEA.